Reported below is one TCR beta chain. The data were produced by immunoSEQ multiplex PCR, yet TCRdb's version contains in-frame clones alone and is incomplete. The sample includes hundreds of thousands of clones, around 87% of them seen just once. The sample belongs to a study of shared T cell receptors in the human thymus. The CDR3 has 18 residues. Unmatched junction bases numbered 7, after V lost 0 bases and J lost 0 bases. Germline CDR1 is SNHLY and CDR2 is FYNNEI. The sample was also reused in another study, on human thymus T cells. From that study: Related research found strongly overlapping thymic repertoires in unrelated individuals.

The chain has TRBV2 and TRBJ1-3; the match to TRBD1 covers 8 bases. The TCR comes from a boy less than two years old with a congenital heart defect. Specimen: thymocytes. CDR3 in amino acids: CASSEAQTGVNSGNTIYF. The CDR3 DNA is TGTGCCAGCAGTGAAGCGCAGACAGGGGTTAACTCTGGAAACACCATATATTTT.